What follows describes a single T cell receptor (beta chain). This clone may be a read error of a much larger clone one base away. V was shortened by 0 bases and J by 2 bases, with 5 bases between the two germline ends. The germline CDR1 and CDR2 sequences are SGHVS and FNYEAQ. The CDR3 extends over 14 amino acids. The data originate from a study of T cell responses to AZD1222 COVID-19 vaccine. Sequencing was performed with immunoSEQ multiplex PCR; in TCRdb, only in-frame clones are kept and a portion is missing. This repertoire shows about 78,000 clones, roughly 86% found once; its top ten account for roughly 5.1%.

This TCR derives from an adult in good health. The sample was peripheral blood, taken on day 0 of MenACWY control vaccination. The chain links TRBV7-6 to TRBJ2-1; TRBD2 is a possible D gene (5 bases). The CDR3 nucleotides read TGTGCCAGCAGCTTAGCCGGGGCCTACAATGAGCAGTTCTTC. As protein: CASSLAGAYNEQFF.